One and the same sample provided the 27 T cell receptor beta chains below, sequenced in a study of cytomegalovirus exposure and HLA in healthy donors. Clones were read by immunoSEQ multiplex PCR, and TCRdb kept only the in-frame ones, dropping some. The sample lists 300,000 to 400,000 clones; 75% to 90% were seen once. The specimen was PBMCs. The receptor set was obtained from a woman aged 18-29 years in good health and CMV-seronegative.

This rearrangement joins TRBV27 to TRBJ2-3; 7 bases align to TRBD2. The CDR3 consists of 12 residues. V shed 6 bases, J shed 7 bases, and the junction held 4 bases outside the gene matches. Germline V gene sequence: CDR1 MNHEY, CDR2 SMNVEV (reference sequence). The CDR3 bases are TGTGCCAGCAGGGCGGGAGCGAATACGCAGTATTTT. Amino acid sequence: CASRAGANTQYF.

This clone showed up just once. The J gene is TRBJ1-1, the V gene TRBV29-1; 7 bases map to TRBD1. CDR1 SQVTM and CDR2 ANQGSEA come from the germline V gene. CDR3 length: 12 residues. V was pared by 7 bases and J by 1 base, with 3 bases of the junction left unmatched. CDR3 region: CSAHRGNTEAFF. CDR3 in DNA: TGCAGCGCCCACAGGGGGAACACTGAAGCTTTCTTT.

The CDR3 bases are TGTGCCAGCGGCCTAGTTGCAACTAATGAAAAACTGTTTTTT. As protein: CASGLVATNEKLFF. The chain combines TRBV2 with TRBJ1-4; unclear D gene. This CDR3 comprises 14 residues. Germline CDR1 reads SNHLY; CDR2 reads FYNNEI. Trimming pared 8 bases from V and 0 bases from J, leaving 10 bases between. The whole variable domain, filled in from reference TRBV2 and TRBJ1-4, reads EPEVTQTPSHQVTQMGQEVILRCVPISNHLYFYWYRQILGQKVEFLVSFYNNEISEKSEIFDDQFSVERPDGSNFTLKIRSTKLEDSAMYFCASGLVATNEKLFFGSGTQLSVL.

This chain connects TRBV2 to TRBJ1-2, with 10 bases fitting TRBD1. Germline V CDR1 and CDR2: SNHLY, FYNNEI. V shed 6 bases, J shed 6 bases, and the junction held 7 bases outside the gene matches. The CDR3 has 14 amino acids. CDR3 DNA sequence: TGTGCCAGCAGCACCGACAGGGGGCAAGATGGCTACACCTTC. It translates to CASSTDRGQDGYTF.

The chain has TRBV7-9 and TRBJ1-1; 7 nucleotides match TRBD1. CDR1 is SEHNR and CDR2 is FQNEAQ in the germline V gene (reference sequence). The CDR3 has 12 residues. Trimming took 5 bases from V and 9 from J; bases not matched to a gene: 6. The CDR3 nucleotides are TGTGCCAGCAGCCACGGACAGGACAAAGCTTTCTTT. Its protein product is CASSHGQDKAFF.

The chain couples TRBV7-2 to TRBJ2-1, with a possible D match to TRBD2 (6 bases). The V end was cut by 1 base, the J end by 8 bases, with 18 bases between. Germline assignment: CDR1 SGHTA and CDR2 FQGNSA. This CDR3 region has 16 residues. Here the CDR3 DNA reads TGTGCCAGCAGCTTAGGAACTAGCTCTTGGGGGGATGAGCAGTTCTTC. Its protein is CASSLGTSSWGDEQFF.

This clone was picked up many times. V and J are TRBV10-3 and TRBJ2-7; D remains unclear. The CDR3 is 13 residues long. Germline V CDR1 and CDR2: ENHRY, SYGVKD. Trimming removed 0 bases from V and 7 bases from J, with 10 bases in between. The CDR3 DNA sequence: TGTGCCATCAGTGAGTCCCCGCAGGCTGAGCAGTACTTC. It encodes CAISESPQAEQYF.

The chain joins TRBV5-4 to TRBJ2-5; the match to TRBD2 covers 10 bases. Germline V gene sequence: CDR1 SGHNT, CDR2 YYREEE (reference sequence). J was trimmed by 2 bases and V by 1 base; bases with no gene match: 8. The CDR3 totals 17 residues. The DNA of the CDR3 is TGTGCCAGCAGCTTGATAAAACTAGCGGGACAACAAGAGACCCAGTACTTC. Translation gives CASSLIKLAGQQETQYF. The full variable domain, its missing parts supplied by reference TRBV5-4 and TRBJ2-5, is ETGVTQSPTHLIKTRGQQVTLRCSSQSGHNTVSWYQQALGQGPQFIFQYYREEENGRGNFPPRFSGLQFPNYSSELNVNALELDDSALYLCASSLIKLAGQQETQYFGPGTRLLVL.

This chain links TRBV5-4 with TRBJ2-7, with 7 bases matching TRBD1. V lost 2 bases and J lost 0; bases outside the gene matches: 5. Germline CDR1 reads SGHNT; CDR2 reads YYREEE (reference sequence). This CDR3 is 15 amino acids long. CDR3 in amino acids: CASSFDGTASYEQYF. The CDR3 DNA sequence: TGTGCCAGCAGCTTCGACGGGACAGCCTCCTACGAGCAGTACTTC.

The chain is built from TRBV5-1 and TRBJ2-1; 11 nucleotides line up with TRBD1. This CDR3 comprises 15 residues. J was trimmed by 4 bases and V by 3 bases; bases with no gene match: 3. The germline gives CDR1 SGHRS, CDR2 YFSETQ. The CDR3 protein is CASSSGQGAYNEQFF. CDR3 nucleotides: TGCGCCAGCAGCTCTGGACAGGGGGCTTACAATGAGCAGTTCTTC.

The J gene is TRBJ2-1, the V gene TRBV11-3, with 15 bases fitting TRBD2. The CDR3 has 19 amino acids. Looked up from germline, CDR1 is SGHNT and CDR2 is YENEEA. The V gene end was trimmed by 5 bases and the J gene end by 2 bases; junction bases not matched to a gene: 10. DNA for the CDR3: TGTGCCAGCAGCCCGGGACTAGCGGGGGGAGCGAGGGCCTACAATGAGCAGTTCTTC. Its translation is CASSPGLAGGARAYNEQFF.

V is TRBV28 and J is TRBJ2-6; D remains ambiguous. There are 14 residues in the CDR3. Trimming cost V 5 bases and J 0 bases, with 5 bases left between them. Germline-derived CDR1 and CDR2 are MDHEN and SYDVKM. CDR3 sequence reads: CASSLSSGANVLTF. CDR3 sequence (DNA): TGTGCCAGCAGTCTTAGCTCTGGGGCCAACGTCCTGACTTTC.

This clone was seen a single time. V is TRBV2 and J is TRBJ2-2; D is undetermined. Germline assignment: CDR1 SNHLY and CDR2 FYNNEI. The CDR3 contains 15 residues. The V and J ends lost 7 bases and 0 bases respectively, with 12 bases between them. This chain's CDR3 is CASITDSTNTGELFF. CDR3 bases: TGTGCCAGCATAACAGATAGTACGAACACCGGGGAGCTGTTTTTT.

The genes are TRBV28 and TRBJ1-1; 7 nucleotides agree with TRBD1. Unmatched junction bases numbered 3, after V lost 2 bases and J lost 3 bases. The CDR3 length is 14 residues. Germline CDR1 and CDR2: MDHEN and SYDVKM. The CDR3 region is CASSLQQGYTEAFF. CDR3 bases: TGTGCCAGCAGTTTACAACAGGGGTACACTGAAGCTTTCTTT. Full variable domain (remainder filled in from reference TRBV28 and TRBJ1-1): DVKVTQSSRYLVKRTGEKVFLECVQDMDHENMFWYRQDPGLGLRLIYFSYDVKMKEKGDIPEGYSVSREKKERFSLILESASTNQTSMYLCASSLQQGYTEAFFGQGTRLTVV.

V is TRBV5-1 and J is TRBJ1-6; 7 positions match TRBD1. This CDR3 is 16 amino acids long. CDR1 SGHRS and CDR2 YFSETQ come from the germline V gene. V was clipped by 5 bases and J by 2 bases; unmatched bases: 7. CDR3 protein: CASRALDRAYNSPLHF. The DNA of the CDR3 is TGCGCCAGCAGAGCCCTAGACAGGGCCTATAATTCACCCCTCCACTTT.

This clone was counted once. This sequence joins TRBV28 and TRBJ1-5, with 11 bases lining up with TRBD1. Germline CDR1 MDHEN, CDR2 SYDVKM. This CDR3 is built from 16 residues. J was trimmed by 8 bases and V by 7 bases; bases with no gene match: 13. CDR3 coding DNA: TGTGCCAGCACCATCTACGGGACAGGGGGGCTGGAGCCCCAGCATTTT. Translation gives CASTIYGTGGLEPQHF.

This chain joins TRBV30 and TRBJ1-2; D is possibly TRBD1 (6 bases). V was clipped by 1 base and J by 7 bases, with 10 bases between them. Germline CDR1 GTSNPN, CDR2 SVGIG (reference sequence). The CDR3 covers 12 residues. CDR3 DNA sequence: TGTGCCTGGAGTGGATCAGGGGCTGGCTACACCTTC. As protein: CAWSGSGAGYTF.

The chain carries TRBV5-4 and TRBJ2-7; maybe TRBD1 (7 bases). The CDR3 runs 14 residues. V was shortened by 4 bases and J by 2 bases, with 13 bases between the two germline ends. Germline V lookup: CDR1 SGHNT, CDR2 YYREEE (reference sequence). As DNA, the CDR3 is TGTGCCAGCAGCCGGAGGGACAGTCCCTACGAGCAGTACTTC. Protein sequence: CASSRRDSPYEQYF.

The chain uses TRBV27 and TRBJ2-1, with TRBD2 matching over 7 bases. J was trimmed by 7 bases and V by 3 bases; bases with no gene match: 9. Looked up from germline, CDR1 is MNHEY and CDR2 is SMNVEV (reference sequence). There are 15 residues in the CDR3. The DNA for the CDR3 is TGTGCCAGCAGTTTCGGGCGGGAGCCAAAAAATGAGCAGTTCTTC. It codes for CASSFGREPKNEQFF.

The rearrangement links TRBV29-1 to TRBJ1-5, with 9 bases identical to TRBD1. The CDR3 consists of 16 residues. The V segment lost 6 bases and the J segment 7 bases; nucleotides outside the gene matches: 16. The germline CDR1 and CDR2 sequences are SQVTM and ANQGSEA. CDR3 nucleotide sequence: TGCAGCGTCTCCAACGCGGGACAGGGAGGAGACCAGCCCCAGCATTTT. Its translation: CSVSNAGQGGDQPQHF. The full variable domain, with the rest looked up from reference TRBV29-1 and TRBJ1-5, is SAVISQKPSRDICQRGTSLTIQCQVDSQVTMMFWYRQQPGQSLTLIATANQGSEATYESGFVIDKFPISRPNLTFSTLTVSNMSPEDSSIYLCSVSNAGQGGDQPQHFGDGTRLSIL.

CDR3 bases: TGTGCCAGCAGCCAAACAGAGGACAGGAGACCTTTCTTT. This codes for CASSQTEDRRPFF. The J gene is TRBJ1-1, the V gene TRBV7-3; 7 bases match TRBD1. The CDR3 extends over 13 amino acids. V was clipped by 5 bases and J by 12 bases; unmatched bases: 12. Germline CDR1 and CDR2: SGHTA and FQGTGA.

The chain combines TRBV27 with TRBJ1-2, with TRBD1 matching 7 bases. Losses at the gene ends were 7 bases for V and 4 bases for J; bases not matched to a gene: 9. Germline CDR1 MNHEY, CDR2 SMNVEV (reference sequence). This CDR3 is 14 amino acids long. The CDR3 DNA reads TGTGCCAGCAAGGGTTCTTCAGGGGGCTATGGCTACACCTTC. Amino acid sequence: CASKGSSGGYGYTF.

The rearrangement links TRBV19 to TRBJ2-3; TRBD1 matches 9 bases. Germline trimming cut 9 bases from V and 1 base from J; bases unmatched to any gene: 11. The CDR3 has 16 residues. Germline loops: CDR1 LNHDA, CDR2 SQIVND (reference sequence). The CDR3 reads CASLDRGGVGTDTQYF. Written as DNA, the CDR3 is TGTGCCAGCCTAGACAGGGGGGGGGTTGGCACAGATACGCAGTATTTT.

The chain recombines TRBV27 with TRBJ2-5; possibly TRBD2 for D (7 bases). This CDR3 is built from 15 residues. The V and J ends lost 6 bases and 6 bases respectively, with 20 bases between them. CDR1 and CDR2 (germline): MNHEY, SMNVEV (reference sequence). The CDR3 nucleotides read TGTGCCAGCAGCCAAGGGGGGGGGACGATACAGACCCAGTACTTC. It codes for CASSQGGGTIQTQYF.

V and J are TRBV5-5 and TRBJ1-5; D is unclear. V shed 4 bases and J shed 4 bases, with 9 bases lying between them. The CDR3 extends over 13 amino acids. Per the germline V gene, CDR1 is SGHKS and CDR2 is YYEKEE (reference sequence). Here the CDR3 DNA reads TGTGCCAGCAGCCGGGGAGGGAATCAGCCCCAGCATTTT. It translates to CASSRGGNQPQHF.

V and J are TRBV11-2 and TRBJ2-7; D unresolved. V was pared by 9 bases and J by 5 bases, with 17 bases between. This CDR3 has 13 amino acids. CDR1 and CDR2 (germline): SGHAT, FQNNGV. The CDR3 coding sequence is TGTGCCAGTCAACAGCTTAACACGAACGAGCAGTACTTC. It translates to CASQQLNTNEQYF. The full variable domain, rest sourced from reference TRBV11-2 and TRBJ2-7, is EAGVAQSPRYKIIEKRQSVAFWCNPISGHATLYWYQQILGQGPKLLIQFQNNGVVDDSQLPKDRFSAERLKGVDSTLKIQPAKLEDSAVYLCASQQLNTNEQYFGPGTRLTVT.

This chain joins TRBV12-5 and TRBJ1-2, with 9 bases lining up with TRBD1. With V trimmed by 6 bases and J by 6 bases, 2 bases remained unmatched. Germline V gives CDR1 LGHNT, CDR2 FRNRAP. This CDR3 has 12 residues. CDR3 residues: CASGRTGDGYTF. DNA for the CDR3: TGTGCTAGTGGGAGGACAGGGGATGGCTACACCTTC.